A single sample gave rise to the 32 T cell receptor beta chains below, sequenced in a study of T cells in Graves' hyperthyroidism and ophthalmopathy. TCR beta CDR3 regions were amplified from RNA transcripts. An initial round of RT-PCR targeting the TCR CDR3 relied on the HTBI primer set. TCRdb redid the calling of the multiplex PCR reads with MiXCR, one entry per CDR3 protein. The sample has a few hundred thousand distinct CDR3 sequences, 15% to 19% seen once; the top ten hold approximately 7%. Sequenced input: blood. These receptors came from a woman in her thirties with Graves' hyperthyroidism.

The chain links TRBV20-1 to TRBJ2-7; 9 bases line up with TRBD2. Germline CDR1 is DFQATT and CDR2 is SNEGSKA (reference sequence). Trimming took 5 bases from V and 4 from J; bases not matched to a gene: 9. The CDR3 is 14 amino acids. CDR3 nucleotide sequence: TGCAGTGCTCTACCGACTAGCGGATATTACGAGCAGTACTTC. Protein sequence: CSALPTSGYYEQYF.

This clonotype came up many times. This CDR3 reads CATSRPPGQGGGYTF. CDR3 sequence (DNA): TGTGCCACCAGCAGACCGCCGGGACAGGGGGGAGGCTACACCTTC. The chain uses TRBV15 and TRBJ1-2; the match to TRBD1 covers 11 bases. Germline CDR1 reads LNHNV; CDR2 reads YYDKDF (reference sequence). The trim removed 2 bases at V and 8 bases at J, leaving 7 bases unmatched. This CDR3 contains 15 residues.

A few counts support this clonotype. This chain uses TRBV20-1 with TRBJ1-2; D is possibly TRBD1 (5 bases). Trimming took 0 bases from V and 8 from J, leaving 7 bases between them. Per germline, CDR1 DFQATT and CDR2 SNEGSKA (reference sequence). This CDR3 spans 11 amino acids. In nucleotides, the CDR3 is TGCAGTGCTAGAGATCAGGGCGGCTACACCTTC. It yields the protein CSARDQGGYTF.

At least ten counts were recorded for this clonotype. The chain links TRBV13 to TRBJ2-3, with no clear D. The CDR3 runs to 11 residues. The ends were cut back, 8 bases at V and 6 bases at J, with 9 bases in the middle. CDR1 and CDR2 (germline): PRHDT, FYEKMQ (reference sequence). The CDR3 loop is CASVFLDTQYF. CDR3 bases: TGTGCCAGCGTCTTTTTGGATACGCAGTATTTT.

V and J are TRBV6-1 and TRBJ2-3, with TRBD1 matching over 7 bases. After removal of 5 bases from V and 2 bases from J, the junction contained 7 bases not matched to a gene. CDR1 and CDR2 from the germline V gene are MNHNS and SASEGT. CDR3 length equals 15 residues. The CDR3 region has the DNA TGTGCCAGCAGTCCAGACAGGGACCCCACAGATACGCAGTATTTT. This encodes CASSPDRDPTDTQYF.

This clonotype was counted at least ten times. This chain uses TRBV2 with TRBJ2-7; a possible D gene is TRBD1 (5 bases). Germline CDR1 SNHLY, CDR2 FYNNEI. V was shortened by 0 bases and J by 1 base, with 7 bases between the two germline ends. CDR3 length: 14 amino acids. The CDR3 region is CASSEARQSYEQYF. The CDR3 nucleotides are TGTGCCAGCAGTGAAGCCCGACAGTCCTACGAGCAGTACTTC.

This clonotype was observed many times. This chain uses TRBV2 with TRBJ2-2, with D possibly matching TRBD1 (6 bases). The V end lost 1 base, the J end lost 4 bases, and 10 bases lay between the germline ends. Per germline, CDR1 SNHLY and CDR2 FYNNEI. The CDR3 has 15 amino acids. This chain's CDR3 is CASSEDRVGTGELFF. The DNA for the CDR3 is TGTGCCAGCAGTGAAGACAGGGTCGGCACCGGGGAGCTGTTTTTT.

A few counts support this clonotype. The rearrangement uses TRBV5-5 and TRBJ2-1; 12 bases fit TRBD2. Germline V gene data show CDR1 as SGHKS and CDR2 as YYEKEE (reference sequence). Germline trimming cut 3 bases from V and 4 bases from J; bases unmatched to any gene: 5. The CDR3 consists of 16 residues. DNA of the CDR3: TGTGCCAGCAGCTGGAGACTAGCGGGAGAATACAATGAGCAGTTCTTC. It codes for CASSWRLAGEYNEQFF.

This clonotype was detected many times. CDR3 in DNA: TGTGCCAGCAGCCCTATTCAGGGCCCACACTTCTATGGCTACACCTTC. Translated, it gives CASSPIQGPHFYGYTF. The V gene is TRBV3-1, the J gene TRBJ1-2; tentative D call: TRBD1 (5 bases). Germline CDR1 is LGHDT and CDR2 is YNNKEL (reference sequence). The CDR3 length is 16 residues. V was cut by 4 bases and J by 4 bases, with 19 bases left in between.

The chain couples TRBV29-1 to TRBJ1-1; TRBD1 is a possible D gene (5 bases). CDR1 is SQVTM and CDR2 is ANQGSEA in the germline V gene. V was pared by 5 bases and J by 8 bases, with 15 bases between. There are 12 residues in the CDR3. The CDR3 region has the DNA TGCAGCGTTACTAGGGGATTGTCAGAAGCTTTCTTT. Protein product: CSVTRGLSEAFF. The full variable domain, its missing parts supplied by reference TRBV29-1 and TRBJ1-1, is SAVISQKPSRDICQRGTSLTIQCQVDSQVTMMFWYRQQPGQSLTLIATANQGSEATYESGFVIDKFPISRPNLTFSTLTVSNMSPEDSSIYLCSVTRGLSEAFFGQGTRLTVV.

The table lists this clonotype with many counts. V usage is TRBV20-1 and J usage is TRBJ2-7, with D possibly being TRBD1 (6 bases). V lost 5 bases, J lost 0 bases, and 11 bases lay in between. The CDR3 is made up of 13 amino acids. CDR1 is DFQATT, CDR2 SNEGSKA, per germline (reference sequence). The CDR3 loop reads CSALGQNSYEQYF. As DNA, the CDR3 is TGCAGTGCTTTAGGACAGAACTCCTACGAGCAGTACTTC.

This clonotype was recorded a few times. V is TRBV20-1 and J is TRBJ1-5; D gene unclear. This CDR3 contains 17 residues. Trimming stripped 1 base from V and 7 bases from J, with 23 bases between. Germline V gene sequence: CDR1 DFQATT, CDR2 SNEGSKA (reference sequence). CDR3 sequence reads: CSARGVGEGSRDQPQHF. The DNA for the CDR3 is TGCAGTGCTAGAGGTGTCGGGGAAGGATCTCGAGACCAGCCCCAGCATTTT.

The chain combines TRBV7-9 with TRBJ2-5; possibly TRBD1 or TRBD2 for D (5 bases each). Trimming took off 5 bases at V and 9 bases at J, with 19 bases between the two ends. Germline V CDR1 and CDR2: SEHNR, FQNEAQ (reference sequence). The length of the CDR3 is 14 residues. This CDR3 reads CASSRDGSSWAQYF. CDR3 nucleotides: TGTGCCAGCAGCCGGGACGGATCGAGTTGGGCCCAGTACTTC.

The chain carries TRBV24-1 and TRBJ1-5; 7 nucleotides agree with TRBD1. The V gene end was trimmed by 6 bases and the J gene end by 4 bases; junction bases not matched to a gene: 23. Germline loops: CDR1 KGHDR, CDR2 SFDVKD. This CDR3 has 20 amino acids. The DNA of the CDR3 is TGTGCCACCAGTCTAAAAACCCTAAACAGGGGCCGCGTTTGGAATCAGCCCCAGCATTTT. Its translation is CATSLKTLNRGRVWNQPQHF.

This clonotype came up many times. The chain has TRBV20-1 and TRBJ2-3, with 12 nucleotides matching TRBD2. The junction had 7 bases not matched to a gene; V was cut back by 3 bases and J by 0 bases. The germline V gene has CDR1 DFQATT and CDR2 SNEGSKA (reference sequence). The CDR3 is 17 amino acids. The CDR3 loop is CSASLAGGLFSTDTQYF. DNA for the CDR3: TGCAGTGCTAGCCTAGCGGGAGGGCTATTTAGCACAGATACGCAGTATTTT.

This clonotype has more than one count but fewer than ten. V gene TRBV12-3 or TRBV12-4 combines with J gene TRBJ1-5; D possibly corresponds to TRBD1 (5 bases). CDR3 length: 15 residues. The V end was cut by 8 bases, the J end by 5 bases, with 19 bases between. CDR3 residues: CASGVQGRPDQPQHF. In nucleotides, the CDR3 is TGTGCCAGCGGAGTGCAGGGCCGACCCGATCAGCCCCAGCATTTT.

This clonotype showed up just a few times. This chain links TRBV7-2 with TRBJ2-5; the D is unclear. Trimming removed 5 bases from V and 1 base from J, with 8 bases in between. Germline values: CDR1 SGHTA, CDR2 FQGNSA. This CDR3 has 13 amino acids. The CDR3 reads CASSPYIQETQYF. In DNA form, the CDR3 reads TGTGCCAGCAGCCCCTATATCCAAGAGACCCAGTACTTC.

This clonotype was observed at least ten times. V is TRBV28 and J is TRBJ2-7; D might be TRBD2 (6 bases). Germline CDR1 MDHEN, CDR2 SYDVKM. The V and J ends lost 7 bases and 5 bases respectively, with 18 bases between them. CDR3 length: 14 amino acids. Here the CDR3 DNA reads TGTGCCAGCACCCACAGGTCCCCGGGGGACGAGCAGTACTTC. It is translated as CASTHRSPGDEQYF.

The J gene is TRBJ2-5, the V gene TRBV6-5, with D perhaps given as TRBD1 or TRBD2 (5 bases each). This CDR3 has 15 amino acids. Germline values: CDR1 MNHEY, CDR2 SVGAGI. V shed 0 bases and J shed 0 bases, with 8 bases lying between them. CDR3 nucleotides: TGTGCCAGCAGTTACTCGGGGCGGGACCAAGAGACCCAGTACTTC. It yields the protein CASSYSGRDQETQYF.

This clonotype was counted ten times or more. CDR3 coding DNA: TGTGCCAGCAGTGCCGGGACAAATTACGAGCAGTACTTC. Translation: CASSAGTNYEQYF. The chain has TRBV2 and TRBJ2-7; tentatively, D is TRBD1 (6 bases). The ends were cut back, 4 bases at V and 4 bases at J, with 11 bases in the middle. CDR1 is SNHLY, CDR2 FYNNEI, per germline. CDR3 length: 13 residues.

CDR3 DNA sequence: TGTGCCTGGAGCCTTCCAAGGGGGGCTAATGAAAAACTGTTTTTT. This codes for CAWSLPRGANEKLFF. This chain connects TRBV30 to TRBJ1-4; D is possibly TRBD1 (6 bases). This CDR3 has 15 residues. Trimming removed 3 bases at V and 3 bases at J, with 14 bases between. Germline loops: CDR1 GTSNPN, CDR2 SVGIG (reference sequence).

V and J are TRBV4-3 and TRBJ2-7; TRBD1 agrees at 8 bases. CDR1 and CDR2 from the germline V gene are LGHNA and YSLEER. Losses at the gene ends were 5 bases for V and 1 base for J; bases not matched to a gene: 7. The CDR3 has 15 residues. The CDR3 region has the DNA TGCGCCAGCAGCAGCCGGACAGGGCCATCCTACGAGCAGTACTTC. It translates to CASSSRTGPSYEQYF.

The table lists this clonotype with a few counts. The J gene is TRBJ2-1, the V gene TRBV6-1; D unresolved. With 6 bases removed from V and 3 bases from J, the gap between germline ends came to 21 bases. From germline, CDR1 is MNHNS and CDR2 SASEGT. The CDR3 is 17 residues long. In nucleotides, the CDR3 is TGTGCCAGCAGCGCACCTGACGACGGTACGATCTACAATGAGCAGTTCTTC. Its protein is CASSAPDDGTIYNEQFF.

This clonotype was counted only a few times. The J gene is TRBJ1-1, the V gene TRBV10-2, with D unclear. V dropped 6 bases and J dropped 2 bases, with 7 bases sitting between them. This CDR3 has 12 amino acids. Germline CDR1 is WSHSY and CDR2 is SAAADI. The CDR3 coding sequence is TGCGCCAGCAGGGAAGGCAACACTGAAGCTTTCTTT. This encodes CASREGNTEAFF.

For this clonotype: This may be a read error: a much more frequent sequence differs by one nucleotide. The chain combines TRBV3-1 with TRBJ2-7; 11 bases agree with TRBD2. CDR1 LGHDT and CDR2 YNNKEL come from the germline V gene (reference sequence). The CDR3 is 17 residues long. The CDR3 DNA sequence: TGTGTCAGCAGCCAAGACCCCCTAGCGGGAGGATGGTACGAGCAGTACTTC. Translating it yields CVSSQDPLAGGWYEQYF.

The V gene is TRBV3-1, the J gene TRBJ2-1; 9 positions agree with TRBD2. This CDR3 is 15 amino acids long. V lost 6 bases to trimming and J lost 10 bases; unmatched junction nucleotides: 13. CDR1 LGHDT and CDR2 YNNKEL come from the germline V gene (reference sequence). CDR3 sequence: CASRQSASGAREQFF. CDR3 in DNA: TGTGCCAGCAGGCAGTCGGCTAGCGGGGCAAGGGAGCAGTTCTTC.

The chain has TRBV24-1 and TRBJ2-1, with TRBD2 matching over 10 bases. Per the germline V gene, CDR1 is KGHDR and CDR2 is SFDVKD. The length of the CDR3 is 16 residues. Losses at the gene ends were 2 bases for V and 1 base for J; bases not matched to a gene: 1. The DNA for the CDR3 is TGTGCCACCAGTGATTCTAGCGGGAGATCCTACAATGAGCAGTTCTTC. It yields the protein CATSDSSGRSYNEQFF.

There are many counts of this clonotype. This chain connects TRBV7-3 to TRBJ2-1; TRBD2 agrees at 12 bases. The CDR3 runs 15 residues. Unmatched junction bases numbered 5, after V lost 2 bases and J lost 9 bases. Germline lookup yields CDR1 SGHTA and CDR2 FQGTGA. The DNA of the CDR3 is TGTGCCAGCAGCTTAGCTCTAGCGGGAGGGACTGAGCAGTTCTTC. This sequence encodes CASSLALAGGTEQFF.

This clonotype has a count of ten or more. The rearrangement joins TRBV2 to TRBJ2-5, with 10 bases matching TRBD2. The CDR3 is made up of 15 amino acids. Trimming at V came to 3 bases and at J to 5 bases, leaving 6 bases not matched to a gene. CDR1 SNHLY and CDR2 FYNNEI come from the germline V gene. The CDR3 sequence is CASSDLAGAGETQYF. In DNA, the CDR3 is TGTGCCAGCAGTGATCTAGCGGGAGCGGGGGAGACCCAGTACTTC. The whole variable domain, remainder taken from reference TRBV2 and TRBJ2-5, is EPEVTQTPSHQVTQMGQEVILRCVPISNHLYFYWYRQILGQKVEFLVSFYNNEISEKSEIFDDQFSVERPDGSNFTLKIRSTKLEDSAMYFCASSDLAGAGETQYFGPGTRLLVL.

The sample holds many counts of this clonotype. V is TRBV9 and J is TRBJ2-5; the match to TRBD2 covers 14 bases. The V gene end was trimmed by 3 bases and the J gene end by 4 bases; junction bases not matched to a gene: 5. The CDR3 is 16 residues long. Germline assignment: CDR1 SGDLS and CDR2 YYNGEE. CDR3 nucleotide sequence: TGTGCCAGCAGCGCGGGGGGGACTAGCGGGAGAGAGACCCAGTACTTC. Translating gives CASSAGGTSGRETQYF. Using reference TRBV9 and TRBJ2-5 for the parts outside the CDR3, the full variable domain is DSGVTQTPKHLITATGQRVTLRCSPRSGDLSVYWYQQSLDQGLQFLIQYYNGEERAKGNILERFSAQQFPDLHSELNLSSLELGDSALYFCASSAGGTSGRETQYFGPGTRLLVL.

Comment on this clonotype: This may come from a read error, since a much larger clone is one base off. The chain employs TRBV20-1 and TRBJ2-7; D is unresolved. TRBJ2-1 matches the DNA end more closely, so the J call is doubtful. CDR3 length: 13 residues. Germline loops: CDR1 DFQATT, CDR2 SNEGSKA (reference sequence). DNA of the CDR3: TGCAGTGCTAGTCGGGCAGACTCCTACGAGCAGTTCTTC. Amino acid sequence: CSASRADSYEQFF.

This clonotype showed up just a few times. The chain uses TRBV7-3 and TRBJ1-2; 8 nucleotides align to TRBD1. The CDR3 runs to 14 residues. The junction had 5 bases not matched to a gene; V was cut back by 2 bases and J by 6 bases. Germline loops: CDR1 SGHTA, CDR2 FQGTGA. This CDR3 reads CASSLDSGGDGYTF. In DNA form, the CDR3 reads TGTGCCAGCAGCTTAGATTCAGGGGGCGATGGCTACACCTTC.